The entry below describes one TCR beta chain. Its antigen is unknown. The data were produced by immunoSEQ multiplex PCR, yet TCRdb's version contains in-frame clones alone and is incomplete. The sample lists 200,000 to 300,000 clones, more than 75% occurring once. The V gene's germline CDR1 is LGHNA and CDR2 YNFKEQ. The CDR3 runs 18 residues. The J segment lost 2 bases and the V segment lost 0 bases, leaving 8 bases of the junction unmatched. Treatment given: around 19 received Ad26.COV2.S at low or high dose, single or two shots; 5 received placebo; per-sample allocation not given. Sampling was done on day 63 after the first vaccine or placebo injection. These data come from a study of Ad26.COV2.S vaccination and SARS-CoV-2 variants. Study-level findings and limits: The placebo group had lower spike-specific TCR breadth than the vaccine recipients did. Whether participants received vaccine or placebo, their non-spike TCR breadth was similar.

Sequencing was performed on peripheral blood, taken in a trial of Ad26.COV2.S vaccine versus placebo. This receptor was identified in a person between 18 and 65 years old who received the Ad26.COV2.S COVID-19 vaccine or a placebo. This sequence joins TRBV4-2 and TRBJ2-3; 10 bases are shared with TRBD2. The CDR3 sequence: CASSQDLFTSGNTDTQYF. The CDR3, as DNA: TGTGCCAGCAGCCAAGATCTCTTCACTAGCGGGAACACAGATACGCAGTATTTT.